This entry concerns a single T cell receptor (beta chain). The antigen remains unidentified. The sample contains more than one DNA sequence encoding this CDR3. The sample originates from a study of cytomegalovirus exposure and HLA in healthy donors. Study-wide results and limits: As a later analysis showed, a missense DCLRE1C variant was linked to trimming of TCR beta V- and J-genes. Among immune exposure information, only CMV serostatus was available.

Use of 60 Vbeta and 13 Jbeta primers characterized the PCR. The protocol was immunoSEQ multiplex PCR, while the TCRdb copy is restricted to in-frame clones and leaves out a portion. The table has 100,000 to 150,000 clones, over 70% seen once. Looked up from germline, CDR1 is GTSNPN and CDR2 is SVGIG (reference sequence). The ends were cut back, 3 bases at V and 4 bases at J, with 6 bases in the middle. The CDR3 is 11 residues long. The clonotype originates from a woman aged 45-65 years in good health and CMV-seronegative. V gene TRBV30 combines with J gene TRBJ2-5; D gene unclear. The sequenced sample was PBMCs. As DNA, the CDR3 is TGTGCCTGGAGCCTCGGAGAGACCCAGTACTTC. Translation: CAWSLGETQYF.